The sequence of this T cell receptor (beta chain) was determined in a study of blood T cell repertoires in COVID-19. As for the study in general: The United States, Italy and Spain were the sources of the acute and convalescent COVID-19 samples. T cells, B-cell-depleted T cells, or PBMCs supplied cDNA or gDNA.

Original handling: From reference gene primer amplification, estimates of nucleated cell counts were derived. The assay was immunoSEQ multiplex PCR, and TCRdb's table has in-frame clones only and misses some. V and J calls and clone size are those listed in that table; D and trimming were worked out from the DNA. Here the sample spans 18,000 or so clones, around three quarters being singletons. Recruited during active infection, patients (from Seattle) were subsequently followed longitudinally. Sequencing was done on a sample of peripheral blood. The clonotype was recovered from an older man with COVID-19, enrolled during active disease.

The CDR3 nucleotides are TGCGCCAGCAGCTTGACAGGGGGCAGTACCCCAGATACGCAGTATTTT. Its translation is CASSLTGGSTPDTQYF. The chain employs TRBV4-1 and TRBJ2-3, with 10 nucleotides matching TRBD1. Germline V gives CDR1 MGHRA, CDR2 YSYEKL. The CDR3 is made up of 16 amino acids. The trim removed 5 bases at V and 4 bases at J, leaving 9 bases unmatched.